The 3 T cell receptor beta chains reported below all come from one sample, sequenced in a study of long-term antiretroviral therapy in people with HIV. Investigators performed immunoSEQ version v3.0 at survey level. Method: immunoSEQ multiplex PCR; TCRdb's copy keeps in-frame clones and lacks some. The table lists more than 15,000 clones, roughly 90% of them singletons. The input for sequencing was unsorted PBMCs, taken 0.7 years before starting antiretroviral therapy. All receptors derive from a man in his fifties or sixties with HIV.

This chain links TRBV15 with TRBJ1-5; D is unresolved. This CDR3 spans 13 amino acids. Per the germline V gene, CDR1 is LNHNV and CDR2 is YYDKDF (reference sequence). Trimming removed 0 bases at V and 6 bases at J, with 6 bases between. The CDR3, as DNA: TGTGCCACCAGCAGAGATCAACGTCAGCCCCAGCATTTT. Encoded protein: CATSRDQRQPQHF.

This rearrangement joins TRBV5-1 to TRBJ1-1, with D uncertain. Germline CDR1 SGHRS, CDR2 YFSETQ. The CDR3 is 13 amino acids. V gave up 4 bases and J gave up 3 bases, with 10 bases separating them. Written as DNA, the CDR3 is TGCGCCAGCAGCGGTGACGGTTACACTGAAGCTTTCTTT. This codes for CASSGDGYTEAFF.

The chain combines TRBV11-2 with TRBJ2-7, with D perhaps matching TRBD1 or TRBD2 (5 bases each). CDR3 size: 16 residues. V was clipped by 2 bases and J by 4 bases, with 18 bases between them. Per germline, CDR1 SGHAT and CDR2 FQNNGV. The CDR3 loop reads CASSLSWPGTPYEQYF. CDR3 in DNA: TGTGCCAGCAGCTTAAGTTGGCCCGGGACCCCTTACGAGCAGTACTTC.